This T cell receptor beta chain was captured by sequencing in a study of graft-versus-host responses after intestinal transplantation. Study information: Transplant recipients had multivisceral, liver-intestinal, or isolated intestinal grafts. Anti-thymocyte globulin induction preceded about 3 years of tacrolimus and steroid maintenance in all recipients. Study-wide findings and caveats: Detection of GvH clones occurred in recipient marrow, and some had their first appearance in ileum or blood.

From germline, CDR1 is MNHEY and CDR2 SVGAGI. There are 12 residues in the CDR3. Deletions cut 6 bases from V and 6 bases from J, with 11 bases between. Notes on this clone: Its antigen remains unknown.

Profiling relied on immunoSEQ multiplex PCR, and the TCRdb table lists in-frame clones only, not all of them. The sample has more than 5,000 clones; around 91% are singletons. The chain recombines TRBV6-5 with TRBJ1-2; tentative D call: TRBD1 (6 bases). The source of this sequence is a human patient who received an intestinal transplant, so some T cells may come from the graft donor. The sample here was PBMCs, taken roughly 80 days after transplant. CDR3 DNA: TGTGCCAGCAGCCACTCAGGGGATGGCTACACCTTC. As protein: CASSHSGDGYTF.